This T cell receptor (beta chain) comes out of a study of response to subunit inactivated influenza vaccine. The CDR3 consists of 15 residues. Trimming shortened V by 1 base and J by 4 bases, and 16 bases separated the two germline ends. Germline CDR1 SQVTM, CDR2 ANQGSEA. TCRdb ran MiXCR on the RT-PCR reads and lists one entry per CDR3 protein. The sample contains approximately 700,000 distinct CDR3 sequences, about 15% of which appear only once. This specimen consisted of PBMCs from blood, obtained about 13 days after vaccination. The chain carries TRBV29-1 and TRBJ1-2, with a possible D match to TRBD1 (6 bases). The sequence was collected from a man in his forties or fifties who received an inactivated influenza vaccine. CDR3 in DNA: TGCAGCGTTGAAGGCACAGGGCAAGGCGTCTATGGCTACACCTTC. This codes for CSVEGTGQGVYGYTF.